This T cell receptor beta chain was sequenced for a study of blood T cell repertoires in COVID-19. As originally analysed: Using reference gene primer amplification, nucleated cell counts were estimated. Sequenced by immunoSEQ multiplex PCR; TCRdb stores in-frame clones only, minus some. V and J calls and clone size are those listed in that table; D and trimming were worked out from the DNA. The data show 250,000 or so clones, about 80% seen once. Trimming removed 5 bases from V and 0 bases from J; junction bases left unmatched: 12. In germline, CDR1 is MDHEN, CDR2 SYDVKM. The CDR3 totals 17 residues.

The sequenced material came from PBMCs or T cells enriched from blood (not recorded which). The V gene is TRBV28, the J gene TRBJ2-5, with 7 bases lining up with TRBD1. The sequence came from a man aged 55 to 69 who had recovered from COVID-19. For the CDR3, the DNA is TGTGCCAGCAGTCCTTCCTCGACAGGGTTGTACCAAGAGACCCAGTACTTC. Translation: CASSPSSTGLYQETQYF. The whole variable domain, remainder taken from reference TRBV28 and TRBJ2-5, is DVKVTQSSRYLVKRTGEKVFLECVQDMDHENMFWYRQDPGLGLRLIYFSYDVKMKEKGDIPEGYSVSREKKERFSLILESASTNQTSMYLCASSPSSTGLYQETQYFGPGTRLLVL.